The present T cell receptor beta chain was sequenced within a study of cytotoxic CD8 clonotypes in ibrutinib-treated CLL. About the study: Patient counts were 11 relapsed/refractory, roughly 15 treatment-naive and some 17 IGHV unmutated.

Study conclusions and caveats: With treatment, public clonotypes, which were uncommon, either contracted or remained stable. At ibrutinib response, clonality increased, and at progression it declined back toward baseline.

The sequencing depth, 1 in 200,000 to 1 in 1 million T cells, was the target. Sequencing was performed with immunoSEQ multiplex PCR; in TCRdb, only in-frame clones are kept and a portion is missing. This table holds 250,000 to 350,000 clones, roughly four fifths found once. Concerning this clone: As yet, its antigen is unknown.

Germline V gene sequence: CDR1 MDHEN, CDR2 SYDVKM. Trimming at V came to 3 bases and at J to 4 bases, leaving 7 bases not matched to a gene. The CDR3 extends over 15 amino acids. The chain is built from TRBV28 and TRBJ2-7, with 9 positions matching TRBD1. The sample in question was PBMCs, obtained at disease progression, from a patient treated with ibrutinib. The sequence was obtained from a human donor with chronic lymphocytic leukemia. CDR3 sequence (DNA): TGTGCCAGCAGTTTCTTCGGGACAGGGTTGTACGAGCAGTACTTC. Translated, it gives CASSFFGTGLYEQYF.